The clone carrying this TCR beta chain was observed once. What it binds is not known. This record belongs to a study of shared clonotypes between healthy human individuals. Findings of the study overall: Rarefaction demonstrated incomplete sorted-subset sequencing despite large depth.

Looked up from germline, CDR1 is SGHTA and CDR2 is FQGTGA. CDR3 size: 16 residues. With V trimmed by 1 base and J by 7 bases, 8 bases remained unmatched. Here immunoSEQ multiplex PCR was the method, and the copy in TCRdb shows in-frame clones only, minus some. The table has about 2.3 million clones, 85% to 95% seen once. This sequence was found in a man between 18 and 35 years old in good health. Some clones in this sample may be carry-over from other donors' samples. The sequencing input was naive CD4+ T cells from PBMCs. Subset here: CD45RA+ positively selected. The genes are TRBV7-3 and TRBJ2-2; TRBD1 agrees at 8 bases. The CDR3 sequence: CASSLIGQGAGGELFF. DNA of the CDR3: TGTGCCAGCAGCTTAATAGGGCAGGGGGCAGGCGGGGAGCTGTTTTTT.